The sequence of this T cell receptor (beta chain) was determined in a study of blood T cell repertoires in COVID-19. Germline V gene lookup returns CDR1 LGHDT and CDR2 YNNKEL (reference sequence). Trimming removed 1 base from V and 8 bases from J, with 14 bases in between. The CDR3 has 14 residues. Profiled with immunoSEQ multiplex PCR; TCRdb holds only in-frame clones, not every one. Of about 230,000 clones listed, 81% are singletons. The sequence was collected from a woman older than 75 with acute or convalescent COVID-19. The material sequenced was peripheral blood. The rearrangement uses TRBV3-1 (or the pseudogene TRBV3-2) and TRBJ1-2; D call uncertain. The chain's CDR3 is CASSQVRATGGYTF. The DNA for the CDR3 is TGTGCCAGCAGCCAAGTACGGGCCACGGGAGGCTACACCTTC.